The entry below describes one TCR beta chain. This CDR3 has 15 amino acids. The ends lost 6 bases at V and 3 bases at J; junction bases unmatched: 6. This sample was taken from a study of identical twins. In TCRdb, the 5' RACE reads were re-called with MiXCR into one record per CDR3 protein. Of 1.5 million to 2 million distinct CDR3 sequences in the sample, roughly a third were seen once. The rearrangement joins TRBV12-3 or TRBV12-4 to TRBJ2-1, with 9 bases matching TRBD1. The source is a newborn girl in good health. Sequencing input: cord blood. This chain's CDR3 is CASRAGTGFYNEQFF. The CDR3 DNA follows: TGTGCCAGCAGGGCCGGGACAGGGTTCTACAATGAGCAGTTCTTC.